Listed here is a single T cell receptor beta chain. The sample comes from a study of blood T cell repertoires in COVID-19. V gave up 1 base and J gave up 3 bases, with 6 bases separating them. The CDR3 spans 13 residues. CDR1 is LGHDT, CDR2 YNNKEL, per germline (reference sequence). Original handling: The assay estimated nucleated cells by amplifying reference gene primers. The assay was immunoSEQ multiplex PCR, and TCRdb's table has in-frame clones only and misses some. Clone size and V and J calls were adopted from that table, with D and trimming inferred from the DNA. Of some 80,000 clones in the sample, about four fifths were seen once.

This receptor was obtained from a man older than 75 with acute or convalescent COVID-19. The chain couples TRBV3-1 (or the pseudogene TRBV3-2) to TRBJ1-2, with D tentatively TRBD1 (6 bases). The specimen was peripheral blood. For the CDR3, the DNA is TGTGCCAGCAGCCAAGCAGGGGACTATGGCTACACCTTC. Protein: CASSQAGDYGYTF.